One and the same sample provided the 32 T cell receptor beta chains below, sequenced in a study of Graves' ophthalmopathy and Graves' hyperthyroidism. The TCR beta CDR3 regions underwent amplification from RNA transcripts. Second-round multiplex PCR came after a first-round RT-PCR that employed HTBI primers. One entry per CDR3 protein results from TCRdb running MiXCR on the multiplex PCR reads. The table includes roughly 1.1 million distinct CDR3 sequences, about 36% detected once. The sample comprised peripheral blood or thyroid tissue (not recorded which). These receptors came from an adult man with Graves' hyperthyroidism.

V gene TRBV25-1 combines with J gene TRBJ1-1; D is ambiguous. Germline CDR1 reads MGHDK; CDR2 reads SYGVNS. The CDR3 runs to 17 residues. V lost 5 bases and J 1 base, leaving 20 bases between the germline ends. CDR3 in DNA: TGTGCCAGCAGTTACTCCCCCACTACCCGGGGGAACACTGAAGCTTTCTTT. This codes for CASSYSPTTRGNTEAFF. The full variable domain, rest sourced from reference TRBV25-1 and TRBJ1-1, is EADIYQTPRYLVIGTGKKITLECSQTMGHDKMYWYQQDPGMELHLIHYSYGVNSTEKGDLSSESTVSRIRTEHFPLTLESARPSHTSQYLCASSYSPTTRGNTEAFFGQGTRLTVV.

This clonotype was detected only once. The chain links TRBV15 to TRBJ2-5; 8 bases map to TRBD2. Germline V gene lookup returns CDR1 LNHNV and CDR2 YYDKDF (reference sequence). CDR3 length equals 15 residues. The ends lost 0 bases at V and 5 bases at J; junction bases unmatched: 5. The CDR3 here is CATSRDSGAGETQYF. CDR3 sequence (DNA): TGTGCCACCAGCAGAGATAGCGGGGCTGGGGAGACCCAGTACTTC.

In this sample, this clonotype turned up many times. The rearrangement uses TRBV5-5 and TRBJ1-6; 7 nucleotides match TRBD1. This CDR3 is built from 16 residues. After removal of 4 bases from V and 9 bases from J, the junction contained 13 bases not matched to a gene. CDR1 SGHKS and CDR2 YYEKEE come from the germline V gene (reference sequence). The CDR3 region has the DNA TGTGCCAGCAGCCGTCAGCCGACAGGGCGGACTTCACCCCTCCACTTT. As protein: CASSRQPTGRTSPLHF.

Only one count was recorded for this clonotype. This could be a read error, since a much larger clone is one nucleotide away. The CDR3 DNA sequence: TGTGCCGGCAGCCCCGGACAGGGCGGAGCTTTCTTT. It encodes CAGSPGQGGAFF. The J gene is TRBJ1-1, the V gene TRBV6-6; 8 nucleotides match TRBD1. Germline lookup yields CDR1 MNHNY and CDR2 SVGAGI (reference sequence). CDR3 length equals 12 residues.

Note on this clonotype: This could be a read error, since a much larger clone is one nucleotide away. The chain uses TRBV7-8 and TRBJ1-6, with a tentative D call TRBD1 (6 bases). V was cut by 6 bases and J by 10 bases, with 16 bases left in between. This CDR3 has 14 residues. CDR1 SGHVS and CDR2 FQNEAQ come from the germline V gene. The CDR3 region is CASSGAGAGSPLHF. The DNA of the CDR3 is TGTGCCAGCAGTGGAGCAGGGGCGGGGTCACCCCTCCACTTT.

The chain combines TRBV20-1 with TRBJ2-7; D unresolved. Germline V gene sequence: CDR1 DFQATT, CDR2 SNEGSKA (reference sequence). The CDR3 covers 11 residues. Trimming removed 3 bases from V and 6 bases from J, with 9 bases in between. This chain's CDR3 is CSASHHCEQYF. The CDR3 region has the DNA TGCAGTGCTAGTCATCACTGCGAGCAGTACTTC.

This CDR3 is CSARPGQNEKLFF. In DNA form, the CDR3 reads TGCAGCGCACGACCTGGACAGAATGAAAAACTGTTTTTT. This rearrangement joins TRBV29-1 to TRBJ1-4; possibly TRBD1 for D (6 bases). The CDR3 loop spans 13 amino acids. V gave up 7 bases and J gave up 5 bases, with 14 bases separating them. Germline-derived CDR1 and CDR2 are SQVTM and ANQGSEA.

A few counts support this clonotype. The chain recombines TRBV12-3 or TRBV12-4 with TRBJ2-7; 7 bases fit TRBD1. V was pared by 5 bases and J by 4 bases, with 11 bases of the junction left unmatched. The CDR3 is made up of 15 amino acids. The CDR3 is CASSTSTGDHYEQYF. CDR3 in DNA: TGTGCCAGCAGTACCAGTACAGGGGATCATTACGAGCAGTACTTC.

This clonotype was observed at least ten times. This chain connects TRBV7-9 to TRBJ2-7; a weak D match, TRBD1 (5 bases). This CDR3 region has 16 residues. Germline V gives CDR1 SEHNR, CDR2 FQNEAQ (reference sequence). Between the trimmed V and J ends, which lost 5 bases and 4 bases, there was a span of 21 bases. This CDR3 reads CASSLPLLRTRYEQYF. CDR3 in DNA: TGTGCCAGCAGCCTTCCTCTACTCCGGACACGTTACGAGCAGTACTTC.

This chain joins TRBV19 and TRBJ1-3; 9 positions match TRBD1. J lost 16 bases, V lost 6 bases, and 7 bases had no gene match. The length of the CDR3 is 11 residues. Germline CDR1 LNHDA, CDR2 SQIVND (reference sequence). CDR3 bases: TGTGCCAGTAGGAATACCGGGACAGGGTATTTT. Protein sequence: CASRNTGTGYF. Full variable domain (rest looked up from reference TRBV19 and TRBJ1-3): DGGITQSPKYLFRKEGQNVTLSCEQNLNHDAMYWYRQDPGQGLRLIYYSQIVNDFQKGDIAEGYSVSREKKESFPLTVTSAQKNPTAFYLCASRNTGTGYFGEGSWLTVV.

This sequence joins TRBV29-1 and TRBJ2-3; 7 bases align to TRBD2. The germline gives CDR1 SQVTM, CDR2 ANQGSEA. The CDR3 totals 12 residues. Trimming took 7 bases from V and 5 from J; bases not matched to a gene: 6. This CDR3 is CSGVAGGDTQYF. The CDR3 DNA reads as TGCAGCGGTGTAGCGGGTGGAGATACGCAGTATTTT.

This clonotype was recorded a few times. The chain joins TRBV5-4 to TRBJ2-6; a weak D match, TRBD2 (6 bases). Per the germline V gene, CDR1 is SGHNT and CDR2 is YYREEE (reference sequence). The CDR3 is made up of 17 amino acids. Trimming pared 0 bases from V and 0 bases from J, leaving 10 bases between. CDR3 sequence reads: CASSLVGGRSGANVLTF. The CDR3 DNA reads TGTGCCAGCAGCTTGGTGGGGGGACGCTCTGGGGCCAACGTCCTGACTTTC.

The chain combines TRBV10-3 with TRBJ1-2, with D maybe TRBD1 (5 bases). Trimming took off 3 bases at V and 10 bases at J, with 12 bases between the two ends. The germline CDR1 and CDR2 sequences are ENHRY and SYGVKD. This CDR3 spans 12 amino acids. CDR3 bases: TGTGCCATCAGTGAATACCAGGGAGACTACACCTTC. Protein sequence: CAISEYQGDYTF.

The table lists this clonotype with many counts. V is TRBV29-1 and J is TRBJ2-7; 12 bases agree with TRBD2. V dropped 5 bases and J dropped 7; count of bases not matched to a gene: 6. CDR3 length: 13 amino acids. Germline V gene sequence: CDR1 SQVTM, CDR2 ANQGSEA. CDR3 residues: CSVLASGGVEQYF. For the CDR3, the DNA is TGCAGCGTTTTGGCTAGCGGGGGGGTTGAGCAGTACTTC.

This clonotype was picked up many times. Written as DNA, the CDR3 is TGCAGTGCTAAAACAACAACTAATGAAAAACTGTTTTTT. It yields the protein CSAKTTTNEKLFF. The chain is built from TRBV20-1 and TRBJ1-4; unclear D gene. V lost 4 bases, J lost 0 bases, and 6 bases lay in between. CDR1 DFQATT and CDR2 SNEGSKA come from the germline V gene (reference sequence). This CDR3 has 13 residues.

The chain combines TRBV25-1 with TRBJ1-5; D gene unclear. Germline CDR1 and CDR2: MGHDK and SYGVNS. CDR3 size: 22 residues. The V and J ends lost 8 bases and 0 bases respectively, with 35 bases between them. The CDR3 nucleotides are TGTGCCAGCTCCTCTGGGGTTTGCCACACTCATGATGCACTGTGTAGCAATCAGCCCCAGCATTTT. This encodes CASSSGVCHTHDALCSNQPQHF.

The chain recombines TRBV10-3 with TRBJ2-3, with 16 bases that match TRBD2. V shed 6 bases, J shed 3 bases, and the junction held 3 bases outside the gene matches. There are 16 residues in the CDR3. Germline V gives CDR1 ENHRY, CDR2 SYGVKD. The CDR3 loop is CAIRRGLAGGTDTQYF. CDR3 DNA sequence: TGTGCCATCAGGAGGGGACTAGCGGGAGGGACAGATACGCAGTATTTT.

The chain joins TRBV6-1 to TRBJ2-7, with D unclear. Trimming stripped 4 bases from V and 2 bases from J, with 9 bases between. Looked up from germline, CDR1 is MNHNS and CDR2 is SASEGT. The CDR3 length is 13 residues. The CDR3 here is CASSGSDTYEQYF. For the CDR3, the DNA is TGTGCCAGCAGTGGATCAGACACCTACGAGCAGTACTTC.

Only a few counts were recorded for this clonotype. The genes are TRBV11-1 and TRBJ2-5; 15 bases agree with TRBD2. The V gene's germline CDR1 is SGHAT and CDR2 FQDESV (reference sequence). The CDR3 runs to 15 residues. V shed 5 bases and J 7 bases; nucleotides not matched to a gene: 5. CDR3 DNA: TGTGCCAGCAGCACGTTGGGACTAGCGGGAGGGACCCAGTACTTC. It yields the protein CASSTLGLAGGTQYF.

Regarding this clonotype: A read error may produce the germline difference seen at one junction end. The chain joins TRBV10-3 to TRBJ2-5; D gene unclear. Germline V gives CDR1 ENHRY, CDR2 SYGVKD. The CDR3 spans 13 residues. CDR3 in DNA: TGTGCCACCAGTCCCGGATGGGGAGAGACCCAGTACTTC. Protein sequence: CATSPGWGETQYF.

This clonotype was seen ten or more times. The chain carries TRBV3-1 and TRBJ1-2, with unresolved D. V was clipped by 4 bases and J by 3 bases, with 15 bases between them. Germline CDR1 is LGHDT and CDR2 is YNNKEL (reference sequence). This CDR3 spans 15 amino acids. CDR3 in DNA: TGTGCCAGCAGCCCTACCCGACAAGACCACTATGGCTACACCTTC. Amino acid sequence: CASSPTRQDHYGYTF.

This clonotype was recorded at least ten times. The chain is built from TRBV29-1 and TRBJ1-1; D gene ambiguous. CDR3 length: 13 amino acids. V lost 3 bases and J 4 bases, leaving 12 bases between the germline ends. Germline V gene data show CDR1 as SQVTM and CDR2 as ANQGSEA. CDR3 amino acids: CSVEPWAVTEAFF. CDR3 coding DNA: TGCAGCGTTGAGCCCTGGGCGGTCACTGAAGCTTTCTTT.

On this clonotype itself: Since a much larger clone is just one base distant, this may be a read error. This rearrangement joins TRBV7-2 to TRBJ2-7, with D uncertain. V gave up 2 bases and J gave up 2 bases, with 10 bases separating them. The CDR3 contains 14 residues. Germline V CDR1 and CDR2: SGHTA, FQGNSA. The CDR3 reads CASSLSKGTYEQYF. In DNA, the CDR3 is TGTGCCAGCAGCTTATCGAAGGGAACCTACGAGCAGTACTTC.

This clonotype showed up many times. This chain joins TRBV6-6 and TRBJ2-5; 8 bases match TRBD1. CDR3 length: 15 amino acids. Germline assignment: CDR1 MNHNY and CDR2 SVGAGI (reference sequence). The V and J ends lost 8 bases and 5 bases, in that order; junction bases with no gene match: 13. CDR3 DNA sequence: TGTGCCAGCCGTCTCGCCAGGGGGCAGAAGGAGACCCAGTACTTC. Residues: CASRLARGQKETQYF.

The chain joins TRBV5-1 to TRBJ1-4; D may be TRBD1 (5 bases). CDR1 and CDR2 from the germline V gene are SGHRS and YFSETQ. V shed 7 bases and J shed 12 bases, with 22 bases lying between them. The CDR3 loop spans 14 amino acids. The CDR3 DNA follows: TGCGCCAGCCGGCCCGGGACTACTGGCACTCAACTGTTTTTT. This sequence encodes CASRPGTTGTQLFF.

The chain recombines TRBV19 with TRBJ1-5; D is possibly TRBD1 (5 bases). V was cut by 7 bases and J by 0 bases, with 19 bases left in between. The length of the CDR3 is 17 residues. The V gene's germline CDR1 is LNHDA and CDR2 SQIVND (reference sequence). The CDR3 region is CASKKGHPFYSNQPQHF. The CDR3 DNA sequence: TGTGCCAGTAAGAAAGGACACCCCTTTTATAGCAATCAGCCCCAGCATTTT. The full variable domain, in which reference TRBV19 and TRBJ1-5 provide the parts outside the CDR3, is DGGITQSPKYLFRKEGQNVTLSCEQNLNHDAMYWYRQDPGQGLRLIYYSQIVNDFQKGDIAEGYSVSREKKESFPLTVTSAQKNPTAFYLCASKKGHPFYSNQPQHFGDGTRLSIL.

This clonotype was picked up a small number of times. A junction end diverges from the germline sequence, so it may reflect a read error. CDR3 loop: CASSEGLAGGERYF. The CDR3 DNA is TGTGCCAGCAGTGAAGGACTAGCGGGAGGCGAGCGGTACTTC. The chain has TRBV25-1 and TRBJ2-7; 14 bases are a match to TRBD2. CDR3 length equals 14 residues. Germline loops: CDR1 MGHDK, CDR2 SYGVNS.

This clonotype has a count of ten or more. The rearrangement links TRBV24-1 to TRBJ2-7, with a tentative D call TRBD1 (5 bases). The CDR3 extends over 15 amino acids. Trimming shortened V by 5 bases and J by 3 bases, and 16 bases separated the two germline ends. Germline V lookup: CDR1 KGHDR, CDR2 SFDVKD. The CDR3 loop is CATSALSGAHYEQYF. As DNA, the CDR3 is TGTGCCACCAGTGCTCTCTCTGGGGCGCACTACGAGCAGTACTTC.

This clonotype came up many times. The chain couples TRBV9 to TRBJ1-1; 7 bases match TRBD1. In germline, CDR1 is SGDLS, CDR2 YYNGEE. Unmatched junction bases numbered 16, after V lost 4 bases and J lost 10 bases. The CDR3 sequence is 15 residues long. CDR3 residues: CASSPSLGTVRGAFF. CDR3 DNA: TGTGCCAGCAGCCCTTCTCTTGGGACAGTGCGAGGAGCTTTCTTT.

This clonotype was recorded at least ten times. The chain uses TRBV19 and TRBJ2-5, with 9 bases matching TRBD2. The CDR3 has 14 residues. The germline CDR1 and CDR2 sequences are LNHDA and SQIVND (reference sequence). The V and J ends lost 4 bases and 3 bases, in that order; junction bases with no gene match: 3. CDR3: CASSTLAGEETQYF. DNA for the CDR3: TGTGCCAGTAGTACCTTAGCGGGAGAAGAGACCCAGTACTTC.

This clonotype was picked up many times. The chain couples TRBV7-2 to TRBJ2-5, with TRBD1 identical over 8 bases. CDR1 is SGHTA and CDR2 is FQGNSA in the germline V gene. This CDR3 is 14 amino acids long. With 5 bases clipped from V and 5 bases from J, the junction kept 7 bases outside the gene matches. This CDR3 reads CASSLRQGSETQYF. The CDR3 DNA reads as TGTGCCAGCAGCCTAAGACAGGGGAGCGAGACCCAGTACTTC. Looking up the rest from reference TRBV7-2 and TRBJ2-5 gives the full variable domain: GAGVSQSPSNKVTEKGKDVELRCDPISGHTALYWYRQSLGQGLEFLIYFQGNSAPDKSGLPSDRFSAERTGGSVSTLTIQRTQQEDSAVYLCASSLRQGSETQYFGPGTRLLVL.

Many counts were recorded for this clonotype. The chain carries TRBV7-2 and TRBJ1-5, with 10 bases identical to TRBD1. The CDR3 contains 16 residues. Trimming at V came to 0 bases and at J to 7 bases, leaving 6 bases not matched to a gene. In germline, CDR1 is SGHTA, CDR2 FQGNSA. CDR3 sequence (DNA): TGTGCCAGCAGCTTAGCGACAGGGGGCACTGAGCAGCCCCAGCATTTT. Translating gives CASSLATGGTEQPQHF. The variable domain in full, with the rest retrieved from reference TRBV7-2 and TRBJ1-5, is GAGVSQSPSNKVTEKGKDVELRCDPISGHTALYWYRQSLGQGLEFLIYFQGNSAPDKSGLPSDRFSAERTGGSVSTLTIQRTQQEDSAVYLCASSLATGGTEQPQHFGDGTRLSIL.